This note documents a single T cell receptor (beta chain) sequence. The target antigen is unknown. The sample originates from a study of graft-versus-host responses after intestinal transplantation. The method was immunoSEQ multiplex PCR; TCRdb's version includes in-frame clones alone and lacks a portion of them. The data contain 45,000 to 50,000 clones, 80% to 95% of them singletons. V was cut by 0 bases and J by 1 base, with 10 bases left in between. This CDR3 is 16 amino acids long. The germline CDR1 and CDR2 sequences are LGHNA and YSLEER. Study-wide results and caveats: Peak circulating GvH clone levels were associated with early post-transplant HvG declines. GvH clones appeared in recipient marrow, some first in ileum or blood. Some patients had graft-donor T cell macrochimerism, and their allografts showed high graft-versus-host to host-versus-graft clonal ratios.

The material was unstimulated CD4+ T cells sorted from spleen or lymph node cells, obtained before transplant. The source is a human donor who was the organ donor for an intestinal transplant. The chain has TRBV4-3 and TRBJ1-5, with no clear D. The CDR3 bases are TGCGCCAGCAGCCAAGACTGGTCACAGAGCAATCAGCCCCAGCATTTT. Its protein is CASSQDWSQSNQPQHF.